This TCR beta chain came from a study of blood T cell repertoires in COVID-19. CDR1 and CDR2 (germline): MGHRA, YSYEKL. This CDR3 has 16 residues. V lost 1 base, J lost 0 bases, and 11 bases lay in between. Sequenced by immunoSEQ multiplex PCR; TCRdb stores in-frame clones only, minus some. This sample yields about 480,000 clones, of which 75% to 90% are seen a single time; roughly 1% belongs to the top ten. The chain links TRBV4-1 to TRBJ2-3, with a weak D call TRBD2 (6 bases). Source material: peripheral blood. The receptor was isolated from a man aged 18 to 29 with COVID-19, enrolled during active disease. This chain's CDR3 is CASSQAPGDSTDTQYF. The CDR3 nucleotides are TGCGCCAGCAGCCAAGCGCCGGGGGATAGCACAGATACGCAGTATTTT.